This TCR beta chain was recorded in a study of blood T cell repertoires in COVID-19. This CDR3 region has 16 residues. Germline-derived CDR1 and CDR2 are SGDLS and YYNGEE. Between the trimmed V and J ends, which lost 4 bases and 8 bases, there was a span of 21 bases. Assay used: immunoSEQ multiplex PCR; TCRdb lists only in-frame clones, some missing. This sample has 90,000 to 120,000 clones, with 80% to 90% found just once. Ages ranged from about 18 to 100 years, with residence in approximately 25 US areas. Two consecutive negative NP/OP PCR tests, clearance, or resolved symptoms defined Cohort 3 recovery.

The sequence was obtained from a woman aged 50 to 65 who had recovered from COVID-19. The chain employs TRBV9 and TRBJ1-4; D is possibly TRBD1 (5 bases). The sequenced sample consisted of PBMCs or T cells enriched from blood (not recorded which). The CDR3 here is CASSPGRAGLGEKLFF. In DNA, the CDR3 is TGTGCCAGCAGCCCAGGGAGGGCAGGTCTGGGGGAAAAACTGTTTTTT.